Reported below is one TCR beta chain. The data are from a study of blood T cell repertoires in COVID-19. Overall study: Some COVID-19 samples were acute and others convalescent; all came from the United States, Italy and Spain.

Individuals drawn from about two dozen US areas were about 18 to 95 years old. Self-reported history from a screening survey and questionnaire set each donor's cohort. Germline V CDR1 and CDR2: ENHRY, SYGVKD. Deletions cut 0 bases from V and 3 bases from J, with 12 bases between. The CDR3 is made up of 15 amino acids. Study processing details: Counts of nucleated cells, estimated from reference gene primer amplification, were obtained. Data came from immunoSEQ multiplex PCR; TCRdb stores just in-frame clones and leaves some out. The D gene and trimming were derived from the DNA, and the V and J assignments and clone size from that table. The table shows 330,000 or so clones, with roughly 90% occurring only once.

The sequence came from a woman under 40 who had recovered from COVID-19. Sequenced sample: PBMCs or T cells enriched from blood (not recorded which). The chain has TRBV10-3 and TRBJ2-7; weak D call: TRBD2 (5 bases). CDR3 protein: CAISESASLDYEQYF. The CDR3 nucleotides are TGTGCCATCAGTGAGTCGGCTAGCCTCGACTACGAGCAGTACTTC.